The 16 T cell receptor beta chains below come from one sample, sequenced in a study of blood T cell repertoires in COVID-19. This table comes from immunoSEQ multiplex PCR, and its TCRdb copy is limited to in-frame clones, with some not included. Altogether about 260,000 clones are present, roughly 90% being singletons, with the ten largest covering over 9%. The specimen was peripheral blood. Source of these receptors: a young woman with COVID-19, enrolled during active disease.

This rearrangement joins TRBV13 to TRBJ2-2; D gene ambiguous. This CDR3 has 13 amino acids. V gave up 2 bases and J gave up 4 bases, with 5 bases separating them. The germline CDR1 and CDR2 sequences are PRHDT and FYEKMQ (reference sequence). The CDR3 DNA reads as TGTGCCAGCAGCTTACTCCCCACCGGGGAGCTGTTTTTT. Translated, it gives CASSLLPTGELFF.

The chain employs TRBV7-8 and TRBJ2-3, with TRBD1 matching over 8 bases. With V trimmed by 1 base and J by 2 bases, 8 bases remained unmatched. The CDR3 totals 17 residues. The germline gives CDR1 SGHVS, CDR2 FQNEAQ. Written as DNA, the CDR3 is TGTGCCAGCAGCTTAGTAGGGCAGGGGGCTGCCACAGATACGCAGTATTTT. Its translation is CASSLVGQGAATDTQYF.

The V call is TRBV6-5, the J call TRBJ2-6; D remains unclear. The CDR3 totals 14 residues. CDR1 is MNHEY, CDR2 SVGAGI, per germline. The V gene lost 5 bases and the J gene lost 1 base, with 6 bases spanning the gap. The CDR3 is CASSISSGANVLTF. As DNA, the CDR3 is TGTGCCAGCAGTATTAGTTCTGGGGCCAACGTCCTGACTTTC.

The chain carries TRBV6-6 and TRBJ1-3; a possible D gene is TRBD1 (5 bases). CDR3 length equals 15 residues. With 1 base removed from V and 3 bases from J, the gap between germline ends came to 10 bases. Per the germline V gene, CDR1 is MNHNY and CDR2 is SVGAGI (reference sequence). The chain's CDR3 is CASSYLDMSGNTIYF. The CDR3 DNA reads TGTGCCAGCAGTTACTTGGACATGAGTGGAAACACCATATATTTT.

V gene TRBV9 combines with J gene TRBJ1-6, with D possibly TRBD1 on 5 matching bases. CDR3 length equals 15 residues. V lost 0 bases to trimming and J lost 7 bases, with 11 bases between them. CDR1 is SGDLS and CDR2 is YYNGEE in the germline V gene. The CDR3 sequence is CASSVADSLNSPLHF. The DNA for the CDR3 is TGTGCCAGCAGCGTAGCCGACAGCCTAAATTCACCCCTCCACTTT.

This clone was detected only once. The chain employs TRBV2 and TRBJ2-1, with D tentatively TRBD2 (6 bases). V was clipped by 6 bases and J by 1 base, with 19 bases between them. This CDR3 contains 17 residues. Per the germline V gene, CDR1 is SNHLY and CDR2 is FYNNEI. The CDR3 nucleotides read TGTGCCAGCAGCGCCCTCTTGTGGGAGGCATCCTACAATGAGCAGTTCTTC. Its translation is CASSALLWEASYNEQFF.

J is TRBJ1-3 and V is TRBV5-1, with D possibly TRBD1 on 6 matching bases. The V and J ends lost 0 bases and 2 bases respectively, with 12 bases between them. Germline V gene data show CDR1 as SGHRS and CDR2 as YFSETQ. The CDR3 extends over 16 amino acids. The CDR3 DNA reads TGCGCCAGCAGCTTGGTTCCCAGGGGCGCTGGAAACACCATATATTTT. Its protein is CASSLVPRGAGNTIYF.

The chain is built from TRBV29-1 and TRBJ1-5, with 7 bases fitting TRBD1. The CDR3 is 13 amino acids. CDR1 is SQVTM, CDR2 ANQGSEA, per germline. V trimming: 6 bases; J trimming: 5 bases; junction bases outside the gene matches: 7. This CDR3 is CSVRTGVDQPQHF. DNA of the CDR3: TGCAGCGTCAGGACAGGCGTGGATCAGCCCCAGCATTTT.

This rearrangement joins TRBV28 to TRBJ2-1, with D possibly matching TRBD2 (6 bases). The V end was cut by 6 bases, the J end by 10 bases, with 16 bases between. CDR3 size: 13 residues. In germline, CDR1 is MDHEN, CDR2 SYDVKM. The CDR3 region is CASSRGTSGEQFF. The CDR3, as DNA: TGTGCCAGCAGCCGTGGGACTTCTGGAGAGCAGTTCTTC.

The chain joins TRBV11-3 to TRBJ2-7, with 7 bases identical to TRBD2. V lost 0 bases, J lost 1 base, and 6 bases stayed unmatched. Per the germline V gene, CDR1 is SGHNT and CDR2 is YENEEA. CDR3 size: 16 residues. CDR3 in DNA: TGTGCCAGCAGCTTAGAAGGCGGGAGCGGATCCTACGAGCAGTACTTC. It specifies CASSLEGGSGSYEQYF.

This clone was recorded only once. The chain employs TRBV6-5 and TRBJ2-3, with D unresolved. The ends were cut back, 2 bases at V and 2 bases at J, with 8 bases in the middle. Germline CDR1 MNHEY, CDR2 SVGAGI. The length of the CDR3 is 14 residues. This chain's CDR3 is CASSYNRPTDTQYF. CDR3 coding DNA: TGTGCCAGCAGTTACAACAGACCCACAGATACGCAGTATTTT.

This chain uses TRBV28 with TRBJ1-1, with D uncertain. The germline V and J ends were trimmed by 5 bases and 3 bases, with 10 bases remaining between them. Germline CDR1 MDHEN, CDR2 SYDVKM. The CDR3 loop spans 13 amino acids. This chain's CDR3 is CASSTVVDTEAFF. As DNA, the CDR3 is TGTGCCAGCAGTACGGTAGTAGACACTGAAGCTTTCTTT.

The rearrangement links TRBV6-5 to TRBJ1-1, with 10 positions matching TRBD1. J lost 6 bases, V lost 2 bases, and 9 bases had no gene match. This CDR3 has 16 residues. Germline V gene data show CDR1 as MNHEY and CDR2 as SVGAGI. The CDR3 DNA reads as TGTGCCAGCAGTTACCGCCCGGGACAGGGGAATGCTGAAGCTTTCTTT. Translated: CASSYRPGQGNAEAFF.

The V and J genes are TRBV28 and TRBJ1-1; D is uncertain. V lost 2 bases and J 6 bases, leaving 10 bases between the germline ends. CDR3 length: 13 residues. CDR1 MDHEN and CDR2 SYDVKM come from the germline V gene. The CDR3 region is CASSLGHASEAFF. The CDR3 nucleotides read TGTGCCAGCAGTTTAGGGCATGCGTCTGAAGCTTTCTTT. The variable domain in full, completed from reference TRBV28 and TRBJ1-1, reads DVKVTQSSRYLVKRTGEKVFLECVQDMDHENMFWYRQDPGLGLRLIYFSYDVKMKEKGDIPEGYSVSREKKERFSLILESASTNQTSMYLCASSLGHASEAFFGQGTRLTVV.

The V gene is TRBV6-1, the J gene TRBJ2-7; D call uncertain. V lost 2 bases to trimming and J lost 3 bases, with 8 bases between them. The CDR3 has 13 residues. In germline, CDR1 is MNHNS, CDR2 SASEGT. CDR3 region: CASSEFVDYEQYF. CDR3 nucleotide sequence: TGTGCCAGCAGTGAATTCGTAGACTACGAGCAGTACTTC.

The V call is TRBV19, the J call TRBJ2-1; 7 positions match TRBD2. This CDR3 contains 12 residues. V shed 9 bases and J 15 bases; nucleotides not matched to a gene: 14. CDR1 is LNHDA, CDR2 SQIVND, per germline (reference sequence). DNA for the CDR3: TGTGCCAGCCGCGACCCCGGGACTAACCTGTTCTTC. Protein product: CASRDPGTNLFF.